Listed here are 11 T cell receptor beta chains from one sample, sequenced in a study of blood T cell repertoires in COVID-19. Sequenced by immunoSEQ multiplex PCR; TCRdb stores in-frame clones only, minus some. The sample shows 150,000 to 250,000 clones, 94% of them seen only once. Source material: peripheral blood. The receptors here all came from a man in his thirties or forties with COVID-19, enrolled during active disease.

This chain links TRBV10-1 with TRBJ2-5, with D uncertain. V lost 3 bases to trimming and J lost 4 bases, with 9 bases between them. There are 13 residues in the CDR3. Germline assignment: CDR1 WNHNN and CDR2 SYGVQD (reference sequence). CDR3 amino acids: CASSDRFGETQYF. The CDR3 DNA reads as TGCGCCAGCAGTGACAGGTTCGGAGAGACCCAGTACTTC.

V and J are TRBV3-1 (or the pseudogene TRBV3-2) and TRBJ1-1; 7 nucleotides agree with TRBD1. The CDR3 length is 16 residues. The V gene's germline CDR1 is LGHDT and CDR2 YNNKEL (reference sequence). The V gene end was trimmed by 0 bases and the J gene end by 0 bases; junction bases not matched to a gene: 4. The CDR3: CASSQEGQLMNTEAFF. In DNA form, the CDR3 reads TGTGCCAGCAGCCAAGAGGGACAGCTGATGAACACTGAAGCTTTCTTT.

The chain uses TRBV7-9 and TRBJ2-2; TRBD1 might be the D (6 bases). This CDR3 region has 16 residues. Germline V gene data show CDR1 as SEHNR and CDR2 as FQNEAQ (reference sequence). Trimming pared 3 bases from V and 2 bases from J, leaving 13 bases between. The CDR3 nucleotides read TGTGCCAGCAGCTTCGCACAGGGCCCCAACACCGGGGAGCTGTTTTTT. Translating it yields CASSFAQGPNTGELFF.

This clone appeared a single time. The chain is built from TRBV19 and TRBJ2-1; perhaps TRBD2 as D (7 bases). V was cut by 0 bases and J by 0 bases, with 15 bases left in between. The germline V gene has CDR1 LNHDA and CDR2 SQIVND (reference sequence). The CDR3 runs to 18 residues. Here the CDR3 DNA reads TGTGCCAGTAGTATAGATCACAGGGAGGGGATCTCCTACAATGAGCAGTTCTTC. It translates to CASSIDHREGISYNEQFF. The full variable domain, its missing parts supplied by reference TRBV19 and TRBJ2-1, is DGGITQSPKYLFRKEGQNVTLSCEQNLNHDAMYWYRQDPGQGLRLIYYSQIVNDFQKGDIAEGYSVSREKKESFPLTVTSAQKNPTAFYLCASSIDHREGISYNEQFFGPGTRLTVL.

This rearrangement joins TRBV11-1 to TRBJ2-1; a weak D match, TRBD1 (6 bases). The CDR3 length is 16 residues. CDR1 is SGHAT, CDR2 FQDESV, per germline (reference sequence). The V gene lost 7 bases and the J gene lost 0 bases, with 16 bases spanning the gap. The CDR3 DNA reads TGTGCCAGCACCGGGGACATCTCATACTCCTACAATGAGCAGTTCTTC. It yields the protein CASTGDISYSYNEQFF.

This sequence joins TRBV6-5 and TRBJ1-6; D remains unclear. Trimming cost V 2 bases and J 7 bases, with 6 bases left between them. Per germline, CDR1 MNHEY and CDR2 SVGAGI. This CDR3 spans 13 amino acids. The DNA for the CDR3 is TGTGCCAGCAGTTACGCCGGGAATTCACCCCTCCACTTT. This translates into CASSYAGNSPLHF.

This rearrangement joins TRBV3-1 (or the pseudogene TRBV3-2) to TRBJ2-5; tentatively, D is TRBD2 (5 bases). V was trimmed by 0 bases and J by 7 bases, leaving 15 bases between them. Germline-derived CDR1 and CDR2 are LGHDT and YNNKEL (reference sequence). The CDR3 loop spans 15 amino acids. This CDR3 reads CASSQDLAGVGTQYF. In DNA form, the CDR3 reads TGTGCCAGCAGCCAAGATCTAGCCGGGGTAGGGACCCAGTACTTC.

Points on this clone: Relative to the germline gene, one junction end is altered; a read error may explain this. The V and J genes are TRBV6-5 and TRBJ1-5; D is uncertain. In germline, CDR1 is MNHEY, CDR2 SVGAGI. The length of the CDR3 is 11 residues. CDR3 region: CGGDPGQPQHF. The DNA for the CDR3 is TGCGGAGGTGACCCCGGTCAGCCCCAGCATTTT.

The chain links TRBV5-4 to TRBJ1-4; D gene uncertain. Per germline, CDR1 SGHNT and CDR2 YYREEE (reference sequence). V shed 0 bases and J shed 0 bases, with 12 bases lying between them. The CDR3 totals 17 residues. The DNA of the CDR3 is TGTGCCAGCAGCTTGGAACCGCGCACTTCAACTAATGAAAAACTGTTTTTT. Residues: CASSLEPRTSTNEKLFF.

The chain combines TRBV5-6 with TRBJ1-2; D is unresolved. Per the germline V gene, CDR1 is SGHDT and CDR2 is YYEEEE. V was cut by 4 bases and J by 4 bases, with 11 bases left in between. The CDR3 has 13 residues. The CDR3 sequence is CASSPGFGYGYTF. In DNA form, the CDR3 reads TGTGCCAGCAGCCCGGGGTTCGGCTATGGCTACACCTTC.

The rearrangement links TRBV19 to TRBJ1-4; no clear D gene. V lost 5 bases and J lost 5, with 12 bases in between. Germline values: CDR1 LNHDA, CDR2 SQIVND (reference sequence). This CDR3 spans 14 amino acids. The CDR3: CASSSVQTNEKLFF. The CDR3 DNA sequence: TGTGCCAGTAGTTCTGTACAGACAAATGAAAAACTGTTTTTT.